The rows below give T cell receptor beta chains drawn from one sample of a study of OX40 agonist ivuxolimab in advanced cancers. TCRdb's copy holds only in-frame clones and misses some; the assay was immunoSEQ multiplex PCR. Of roughly 29,000 clones in the sample, around 90% were seen once. The specimen was CD4+ or CD8+ T cells sorted from blood, collected in a trial of the OX40 agonist ivuxolimab. The receptors here all came from an adult with an advanced solid tumor such as melanoma, head and neck, liver or kidney cancer. The conserved cysteine and the conserved F or W are not part of the CDR3 here. Size is stated for part of the rows, as once, few or many counts, or as a class when the clone is expanded.

clone_size j_call v_call cdr3_aa
NA TRBJ1-4 TRBV2 ASLGQSNEKLF
few TRBJ2-1 TRBV7-9 ASSLSRQGNEQF
NA TRBJ1-2 TRBV11-3 ASRPLLTGDYNYGYT
NA TRBJ2-1 TRBV19 ASSIDSGPGGYEQF
NA TRBJ1-1 TRBV7-2 ASSPGQGALGGTEAF
once TRBJ2-3 TRBV7-2 ASSLELAGNLDTQY
NA TRBJ1-3 TRBV4-1 ASSQEGPWEGNTIY
few TRBJ2-7 TRBV27 ASSLLAGGGPSYEQY
NA TRBJ2-5 TRBV29-1 SAFPQGLQETQY
NA TRBJ2-1 TRBV11-3 ASSLDSSYNEQF
NA TRBJ2-5 TRBV5-4 ASSLLGAQY
NA TRBJ2-7 TRBV5-8 ASSFSGAQAEQY
NA TRBJ1-3 TRBV6-1 ASSNKQGTGNTIY
NA TRBJ2-2 TRBV27 ASAGLAGGVGELF
NA TRBJ2-3 TRBV2 ASRDGRLSTDTQY
NA TRBJ2-7 TRBV27 ASSLNSAYEQY
NA TRBJ2-7 TRBV5-4 ASSSLTSSYEQY
NA TRBJ1-2 TRBV9 ASSGGAESYGYT
NA TRBJ2-3 TRBV29-1 SVLMGTDTDTQY
NA TRBJ2-1 TRBV7-2 ASSLQHPPNEQF
NA TRBJ1-1 TRBV5-6 ASSLEFPNTEAF
NA TRBJ2-7 TRBV6-5 ASSPGPYEQY
NA TRBJ1-4 TRBV7-9 ASSRDRGNEKLF
NA TRBJ2-7 TRBV7-9 ASSSNVGTATYEQY
NA TRBJ2-4 TRBV6-5 ASSLRVGKNIQY
NA TRBJ2-1 TRBV5-4 ASSLLPNEQF